This passage covers 10 T cell receptor beta chains from one sample sequenced in a study of OX40 agonist ivuxolimab in advanced cancers. TCRdb's table, derived via immunoSEQ multiplex PCR, lists solely in-frame clones and lacks some. This table holds approximately 110,000 clones, roughly 90% found once. This material consisted of CD4+ or CD8+ T cells sorted from blood, taken in a trial of the OX40 agonist ivuxolimab. These receptors originate from an adult with an advanced solid tumor such as melanoma, head and neck, liver or kidney cancer.

The gene calls are TRBV27 and TRBJ2-1; TRBD1 agrees at 7 bases. Losses at the gene ends were 7 bases for V and 7 bases for J; bases not matched to a gene: 7. The CDR3 length is 13 residues. Germline V gene sequence: CDR1 MNHEY, CDR2 SMNVEV (reference sequence). The CDR3 region has the DNA TGTGCCAGCAAGTCTAGACAGGGTAATGAGCAGTTCTTC. Translation: CASKSRQGNEQFF.

The chain is built from TRBV19 and TRBJ2-2; maybe TRBD1 (6 bases). This CDR3 contains 15 residues. From germline, CDR1 is LNHDA and CDR2 SQIVND (reference sequence). Trimming stripped 5 bases from V and 2 bases from J, with 12 bases between. The CDR3 sequence: CASSSGTFNTGELFF. In DNA, the CDR3 is TGTGCCAGTAGTTCGGGGACATTTAACACCGGGGAGCTGTTTTTT. The variable domain in full, with the rest retrieved from reference TRBV19 and TRBJ2-2, is DGGITQSPKYLFRKEGQNVTLSCEQNLNHDAMYWYRQDPGQGLRLIYYSQIVNDFQKGDIAEGYSVSREKKESFPLTVTSAQKNPTAFYLCASSSGTFNTGELFFGEGSRLTVL.

The chain joins TRBV4-2 to TRBJ1-1, with a possible D match to TRBD1 (5 bases). This CDR3 has 16 residues. The V and J ends lost 3 bases and 1 base respectively, with 15 bases between them. Germline V gives CDR1 LGHNA, CDR2 YNFKEQ. The CDR3 DNA is TGTGCCAGCAGCCAGGAGCCAGGGCAACAGAACACTGAAGCTTTCTTT. Residues: CASSQEPGQQNTEAFF.

In this sample, this clone turned up once. CDR3 in amino acids: CAWSVRGQGIRNQPQHF. CDR3 DNA: TGTGCCTGGAGTGTACGGGGACAGGGTATAAGGAATCAGCCCCAGCATTTT. V gene TRBV30 combines with J gene TRBJ1-5; 9 bases map to TRBD1. The V gene's germline CDR1 is GTSNPN and CDR2 SVGIG (reference sequence). This CDR3 contains 17 residues. The junction had 10 bases not matched to a gene; V was cut back by 0 bases and J by 4 bases. Combining the CDR3 with reference TRBV30 and TRBJ1-5 gives the whole variable domain SQTIHQWPATLVQPVGSPLSLECTVEGTSNPNLYWYRQAAGRGLQLLFYSVGIGQISSEVPQNLSASRPQDRQFILSSKKLLLSDSGFYLCAWSVRGQGIRNQPQHFGDGTRLSIL.

V is TRBV7-6 and J is TRBJ2-5; 8 nucleotides align to TRBD1. Germline V CDR1 and CDR2: SGHVS, FNYEAQ. The length of the CDR3 is 15 residues. V dropped 0 bases and J dropped 4; count of bases not matched to a gene: 4. CDR3 nucleotide sequence: TGTGCCAGCAGCTTAGCTGGACAGGGAGGAGAGACCCAGTACTTC. It specifies CASSLAGQGGETQYF.

J is TRBJ1-4 and V is TRBV5-1; D call uncertain. The CDR3 has 13 amino acids. Per the germline V gene, CDR1 is SGHRS and CDR2 is YFSETQ. The germline V and J ends were trimmed by 0 bases and 7 bases, with 7 bases remaining between them. This chain's CDR3 is CASSLVYGEKLFF. DNA of the CDR3: TGCGCCAGCAGCTTGGTCTACGGTGAAAAACTGTTTTTT. The full variable domain, its missing parts supplied by reference TRBV5-1 and TRBJ1-4, is KAGVTQTPRYLIKTRGQQVTLSCSPISGHRSVSWYQQTPGQGLQFLFEYFSETQRNKGNFPGRFSGRQFSNSRSEMNVSTLELGDSALYLCASSLVYGEKLFFGSGTQLSVL.

V usage is TRBV7-9 and J usage is TRBJ1-2; D is uncertain. CDR1 is SEHNR, CDR2 FQNEAQ, per germline (reference sequence). The CDR3 is 12 amino acids. V was trimmed by 3 bases and J by 0 bases, leaving 2 bases between them. CDR3 DNA: TGTGCCAGCAGCTTCCCTAACTATGGCTACACCTTC. This codes for CASSFPNYGYTF.

The chain recombines TRBV10-3 with TRBJ2-3; 10 bases fit TRBD2. This CDR3 is built from 15 residues. CDR1 ENHRY and CDR2 SYGVKD come from the germline V gene. J was trimmed by 4 bases and V by 6 bases; bases with no gene match: 7. The CDR3 spells CAIRISGRQADTQYF. Written as DNA, the CDR3 is TGTGCCATCAGAATTAGCGGGAGGCAGGCAGATACGCAGTATTTT.

This chain joins TRBV15 and TRBJ1-2; D not resolved. Trimming took off 4 bases at V and 1 base at J, with 7 bases between the two ends. Germline assignment: CDR1 LNHNV and CDR2 YYDKDF (reference sequence). The CDR3 extends over 13 amino acids. CDR3 in DNA: TGTGCCACCAGCACGGACTTTAACTATGGCTACACCTTC. Encoded protein: CATSTDFNYGYTF. Variable domain in full (rest from reference TRBV15 and TRBJ1-2): DAMVIQNPRYQVTQFGKPVTLSCSQTLNHNVMYWYQQKSSQAPKLLFHYYDKDFNNEADTPDNFQSRRPNTSFCFLDIRSPGLGDTAMYLCATSTDFNYGYTFGSGTRLTVV.

The chain is built from TRBV6-6 and TRBJ1-2; D gene uncertain. The germline V gene encodes CDR1 MNHNY and CDR2 SVGAGI (reference sequence). The V gene lost 1 base and the J gene lost 4 bases, with 10 bases spanning the gap. The CDR3 has 14 residues. In DNA, the CDR3 is TGTGCCAGCAGTTACTACCCTCTCTTCTATGGCTACACCTTC. Residues: CASSYYPLFYGYTF.